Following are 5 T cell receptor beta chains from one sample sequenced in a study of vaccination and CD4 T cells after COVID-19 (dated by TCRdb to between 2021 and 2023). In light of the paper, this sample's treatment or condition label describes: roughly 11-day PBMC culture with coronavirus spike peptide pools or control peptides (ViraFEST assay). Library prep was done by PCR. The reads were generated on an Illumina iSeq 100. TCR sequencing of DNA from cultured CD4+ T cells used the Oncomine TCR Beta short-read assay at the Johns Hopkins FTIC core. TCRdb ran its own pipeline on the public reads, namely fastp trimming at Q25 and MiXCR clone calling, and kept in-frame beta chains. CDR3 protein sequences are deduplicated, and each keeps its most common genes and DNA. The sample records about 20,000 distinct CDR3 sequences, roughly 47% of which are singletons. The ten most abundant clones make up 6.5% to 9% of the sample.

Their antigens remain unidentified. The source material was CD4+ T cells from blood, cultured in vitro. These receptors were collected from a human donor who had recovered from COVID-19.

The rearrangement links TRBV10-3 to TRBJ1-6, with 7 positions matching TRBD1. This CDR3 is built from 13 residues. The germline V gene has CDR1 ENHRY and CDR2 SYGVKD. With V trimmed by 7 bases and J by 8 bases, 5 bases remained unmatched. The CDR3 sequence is CAIKEGADSPLHF. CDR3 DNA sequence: TGTGCCATCAAGGAGGGGGCAGATTCACCCCTCCACTTT.

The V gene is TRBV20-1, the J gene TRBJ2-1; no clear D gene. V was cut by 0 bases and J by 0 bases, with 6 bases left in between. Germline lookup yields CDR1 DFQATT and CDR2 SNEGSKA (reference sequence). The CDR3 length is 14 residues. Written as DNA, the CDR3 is TGCAGTGCTAGAGACGTTAGCTCCTACAATGAGCAGTTCTTC. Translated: CSARDVSSYNEQFF.

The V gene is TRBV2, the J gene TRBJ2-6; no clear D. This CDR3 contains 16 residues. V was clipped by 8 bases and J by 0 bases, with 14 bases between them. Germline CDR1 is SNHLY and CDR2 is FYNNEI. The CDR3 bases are TGTGCCAGCCAGAGAGATCCCGGCTCTGGGGCCAACGTCCTGACTTTC. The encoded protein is CASQRDPGSGANVLTF.

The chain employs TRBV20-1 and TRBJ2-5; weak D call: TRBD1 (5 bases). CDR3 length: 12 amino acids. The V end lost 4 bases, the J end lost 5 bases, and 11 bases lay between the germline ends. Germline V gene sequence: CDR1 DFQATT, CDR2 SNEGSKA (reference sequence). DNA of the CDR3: TGCAGTGCTAATAGGGGCCAGGAGACCCAGTACTTC. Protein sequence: CSANRGQETQYF.

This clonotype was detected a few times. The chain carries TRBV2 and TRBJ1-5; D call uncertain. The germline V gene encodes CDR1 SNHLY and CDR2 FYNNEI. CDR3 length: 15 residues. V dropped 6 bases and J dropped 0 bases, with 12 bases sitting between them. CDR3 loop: CASSRDGDSNQPQHF. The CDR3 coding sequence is TGTGCCAGCAGCCGCGACGGAGATAGCAATCAGCCCCAGCATTTT.